The clone carrying this TCR beta chain has only a few counts. The sample belongs to a study of shared clonotypes between healthy human individuals. The healthy adult donors were HIV-negative and reported no recent acute infections or vaccinations. Among the unsorted PBMC samples, replicate PCRs used around 300 ng DNA, 25,000 to 35,000 T cell genomes. Sequencing on ten immunoSEQ deep assay plates was performed for unsorted PBMC DNA. Sequenced by immunoSEQ multiplex PCR; TCRdb stores in-frame clones only, minus some. The table has 450,000 to 600,000 clones, roughly 78% seen once; the top ten hold 10% to 15%. CDR1 is SEHNR, CDR2 FQNEAQ, per germline (reference sequence). CDR3 length equals 14 residues. V was shortened by 5 bases and J by 3 bases, with 10 bases between the two germline ends.

The sequence was collected from a woman aged 40 to 49 in good health. Some clones in this sample may be carry-over from other donors' samples. Sequencing input: PBMCs. The V and J genes are TRBV7-9 and TRBJ2-2, with D perhaps matching TRBD1 (6 bases). This chain's CDR3 is CASSPQGYTGELFF. The CDR3 DNA follows: TGTGCCAGCAGCCCACAGGGTTACACCGGGGAGCTGTTTTTT. Using reference TRBV7-9 and TRBJ2-2 for the parts outside the CDR3, the full variable domain is DTGVSQNPRHKITKRGQNVTFRCDPISEHNRLYWYRQTLGQGPEFLTYFQNEAQLEKSRLLSDRFSAERPKGSFSTLEIQRTEQGDSAMYLCASSPQGYTGELFFGEGSRLTVL.